The T cell receptor (beta chain) described here comes from a study of blood T cell repertoires in COVID-19. Here immunoSEQ multiplex PCR was the method, and the copy in TCRdb shows in-frame clones only, minus some. Of 120,000 or so clones detected, 78% appear once; the ten largest clones hold 2% to 2.5%. The germline V gene has CDR1 KGHDR and CDR2 SFDVKD. The V gene end was trimmed by 3 bases and the J gene end by 2 bases; junction bases not matched to a gene: 3. The length of the CDR3 is 15 residues. This clone occurred many times. The sequenced sample consisted of peripheral blood. The clonotype comes from a man between 65 and 79 years old with acute or convalescent COVID-19. The chain is built from TRBV24-1 and TRBJ2-3; 8 nucleotides line up with TRBD1. CDR3 sequence (DNA): TGTGCCACCAGTGATCGACAGGGGTCCACAGATACGCAGTATTTT. This translates into CATSDRQGSTDTQYF.